The T cell receptor (beta chain) under discussion was sequenced for a study of shared clonotypes between healthy human individuals. Study at large: A few men and a couple of women, aged 18 to 49, were donors. Per donor, three plates held CD4 naive cells, three held CD4 memory, two held CD8 naive and one held CD8 memory.

Clones were read by immunoSEQ multiplex PCR, and TCRdb kept only the in-frame ones, dropping some. The table records under 2,500,000 clones, under 97% of them present only once. Trimming took 5 bases from V and 0 from J, leaving 11 bases between them. The CDR3 extends over 15 amino acids. Germline-derived CDR1 and CDR2 are SGHTA and FQGNSA. This receptor was identified in a man in his late teens or twenties in good health. Material for sequencing was naive CD4+ T cells sorted from blood. The subset denotes: CD45RA+ positively selected. This chain uses TRBV7-2 with TRBJ1-3, with D unclear. In DNA form, the CDR3 reads TGTGCCAGCAGCGATAGGGCAGTCTCTGGAAACACCATATATTTT. It translates to CASSDRAVSGNTIYF.